This T cell receptor beta chain was sequenced in a study of cytomegalovirus exposure and HLA in healthy donors. Study-level points and caveats: Later, TCR association rates were found to vary by HLA locus, highest for DRB1 and lowest for HLA-C. Compared with the roughly 700-donor mean, an Asian-associated ancestry cluster reportedly had fewer N-insertions, according to a later analysis. Overall, roughly 170 TCR beta chains were annotated as cytomegalovirus-associated.

With 60 Vbeta and 13 Jbeta primers, the PCR was carried out. The table came from immunoSEQ multiplex PCR; TCRdb's copy has only in-frame clones and leaves some out. The repertoire consists of roughly 170,000 clones, with roughly four fifths occurring once and the leading ten covering roughly 1.5%. Healthy bone marrow donors made up the donor group. A remark on this clone: The antigen is unknown.

Per the germline V gene, CDR1 is SEHNR and CDR2 is FQNEAQ (reference sequence). This CDR3 has 16 residues. V dropped 5 bases and J dropped 1 base, with 17 bases sitting between them. This sequence joins TRBV7-9 and TRBJ1-1, with D perhaps matching TRBD1 (6 bases). The specimen was PBMCs. This TCR came from a man over 45 in good health and CMV-seronegative. The CDR3 loop is CASSILTPTGNTEAFF. CDR3 nucleotides: TGTGCCAGCAGCATACTAACCCCGACAGGGAACACTGAAGCTTTCTTT.